Below are 28 T cell receptor beta chains sequenced from a single sample in a study of T cell responses to AZD1222 COVID-19 vaccine listed by TCRdb under 2021. Libraries were constructed by the immunoSEQ multiplex PCR assay. TCRdb retrieved this table from immuneACCESS and kept in-frame rearrangements only. Not all clones are present; in checked studies, unresolved V genes account for under half, and no reason is known for the remainder. This sample comprises roughly 130,000 clones, around 90% of them detected only once. The ten largest clones add up to around 20% of the sample. The time point label, read with the paper, signifies: baseline before first vaccination. What the treatment or condition label conveys for this sample: meningococcal conjugate vaccine given as trial control. Material: peripheral blood, obtained on day 0 of MenACWY control vaccination. The source is an adult in good health.

This sequence joins TRBV24-1 and TRBJ2-7; 13 nucleotides align to TRBD2. The CDR3 spans 15 residues. J gave up 4 bases and V 4 bases, and 3 bases lay outside the gene matches. Germline loops: CDR1 KGHDR, CDR2 SFDVKD. CDR3 bases: TGTGCCACCAGTGAGATGACTAGCGGGAGGTACGAGCAGTACTTC. This encodes CATSEMTSGRYEQYF.

J is TRBJ1-2 and V is TRBV29-1; 8 bases agree with TRBD1. V lost 3 bases, J lost 8 bases, and 14 bases stayed unmatched. The germline V gene has CDR1 SQVTM and CDR2 ANQGSEA. This CDR3 has 15 residues. The CDR3 sequence: CSVEDFHSTGAGYTF. The CDR3 bases are TGCAGCGTTGAGGATTTCCACTCGACAGGGGCCGGCTACACCTTC.

The chain recombines TRBV28 with TRBJ1-6, with 7 bases aligning to TRBD1. The CDR3 has 15 residues. V was clipped by 5 bases and J by 7 bases; unmatched bases: 8. The V gene's germline CDR1 is MDHEN and CDR2 SYDVKM. The CDR3 region is CASSLTTGMNSPLHF. DNA for the CDR3: TGTGCCAGCAGTCTAACGACAGGGATGAATTCACCCCTCCACTTT.

The chain joins TRBV28 to TRBJ1-5; D gene uncertain. Germline V lookup: CDR1 MDHEN, CDR2 SYDVKM. The CDR3 is made up of 14 amino acids. Trimming stripped 3 bases from V and 3 bases from J, with 9 bases between. CDR3 sequence (DNA): TGTGCCAGCAGTTTCGGGGTCTCCAATCAGCCCCAGCATTTT. It codes for CASSFGVSNQPQHF.

The CDR3, as DNA: TGTGCCTGGAGTCTCCAACAGGGCACTGAAGCTTTCTTT. Amino acids: CAWSLQQGTEAFF. The V gene is TRBV30, the J gene TRBJ1-1; D might be TRBD1 (6 bases). This CDR3 is built from 13 residues. V was pared by 2 bases and J by 4 bases, with 11 bases between. Germline V gives CDR1 GTSNPN, CDR2 SVGIG (reference sequence).

J is TRBJ1-2 and V is TRBV24-1, with D tentatively TRBD1 (6 bases). Germline values: CDR1 KGHDR, CDR2 SFDVKD. The CDR3 consists of 13 residues. Trimming removed 6 bases from V and 2 bases from J, with 9 bases in between. CDR3 nucleotide sequence: TGTGCCACCAGTCCAGGGGCAAACTATGGCTACACCTTC. It specifies CATSPGANYGYTF.

This chain connects TRBV5-1 to TRBJ1-2; no clear D gene. The CDR3 covers 14 residues. CDR1 and CDR2 from the germline V gene are SGHRS and YFSETQ. V was cut by 4 bases and J by 7 bases, with 17 bases left in between. The CDR3 nucleotides are TGCGCCAGCAGCCCGTGGAGGCAGGAGGCTGGCTACACCTTC. This encodes CASSPWRQEAGYTF.

This chain uses TRBV12-3 or TRBV12-4 with TRBJ2-7; tentative D call: TRBD1 (5 bases). V was shortened by 7 bases and J by 7 bases, with 17 bases between the two germline ends. The CDR3 has 13 amino acids. The CDR3 is CASTLSGLGEQYF. The CDR3 DNA reads as TGTGCCAGCACCCTGTCAGGGTTAGGGGAGCAGTACTTC.

J is TRBJ1-5 and V is TRBV2; no reliable D call. Germline V gene data show CDR1 as SNHLY and CDR2 as FYNNEI. The germline V and J ends were trimmed by 8 bases and 3 bases, with 14 bases remaining between them. This CDR3 region has 14 residues. The CDR3 is CASHPDGTNQPQHF. DNA of the CDR3: TGTGCCAGCCACCCGGACGGAACCAATCAGCCCCAGCATTTT.

Comments on this clone: This sample includes further DNA sequences coding for the same CDR3. The gene calls are TRBV5-1 and TRBJ2-7, with D uncertain. The CDR3 is made up of 11 amino acids. Trimming shortened V by 0 bases and J by 3 bases, and 1 base separated the two germline ends. Germline V lookup: CDR1 SGHRS, CDR2 YFSETQ. The CDR3 protein is CASSLGYEQYF. In DNA form, the CDR3 reads TGCGCCAGCAGCTTGGGCTACGAGCAGTACTTC. Using reference TRBV5-1 and TRBJ2-7 for the parts outside the CDR3, the full variable domain is KAGVTQTPRYLIKTRGQQVTLSCSPISGHRSVSWYQQTPGQGLQFLFEYFSETQRNKGNFPGRFSGRQFSNSRSEMNVSTLELGDSALYLCASSLGYEQYFGPGTRLTVT.

V gene TRBV28 combines with J gene TRBJ2-1, with D uncertain. Trimming left V 3 bases short and J 4 bases short, with 13 bases between. The CDR3 has 15 amino acids. Germline V lookup: CDR1 MDHEN, CDR2 SYDVKM. The CDR3: CASSFLSLRYNEQFF. As DNA, the CDR3 is TGTGCCAGCAGTTTTCTGTCATTAAGGTACAATGAGCAGTTCTTC.

CDR3 sequence: CASSYGTSGPYEQYF. In DNA, the CDR3 is TGTGCCAGCAGCTACGGGACTAGCGGGCCCTACGAGCAGTACTTC. V usage is TRBV3-1 (or the pseudogene TRBV3-2) and J usage is TRBJ2-7, with 12 bases that match TRBD2. Germline loops: CDR1 LGHDT, CDR2 YNNKEL (reference sequence). The CDR3 length is 15 residues. V trimming: 5 bases; J trimming: 2 bases; junction bases outside the gene matches: 4.

The genes are TRBV7-9 and TRBJ2-7, with D possibly being TRBD2 (6 bases). V lost 5 bases and J 2 bases, leaving 10 bases between the germline ends. CDR1 SEHNR and CDR2 FQNEAQ come from the germline V gene (reference sequence). This CDR3 is built from 13 residues. The CDR3 DNA sequence: TGTGCCAGCAGCATCGGGACTCCCTACGAGCAGTACTTC. Translated, it gives CASSIGTPYEQYF.

This chain connects TRBV28 to TRBJ2-7, with TRBD2 matching over 8 bases. CDR1 MDHEN and CDR2 SYDVKM come from the germline V gene. The CDR3 runs 16 residues. The junction had 8 bases not matched to a gene; V was cut back by 4 bases and J by 0 bases. This chain's CDR3 is CASSSPGSGGSYEQYF. The DNA of the CDR3 is TGTGCCAGCAGTTCCCCCGGAAGCGGGGGCTCCTACGAGCAGTACTTC.

V and J are TRBV3-1 (or the pseudogene TRBV3-2) and TRBJ1-4; D unresolved. The CDR3 extends over 17 amino acids. Trimming shortened V by 1 base and J by 3 bases, and 15 bases separated the two germline ends. Germline CDR1 LGHDT, CDR2 YNNKEL (reference sequence). CDR3 in amino acids: CASSQGTHRGANEKLFF. DNA of the CDR3: TGTGCCAGCAGCCAAGGGACGCATCGGGGTGCTAATGAAAAACTGTTTTTT.

In its sample, this clone was seen once. V and J are TRBV27 and TRBJ1-3; a possible D gene is TRBD1 (6 bases). The CDR3 consists of 15 residues. In germline, CDR1 is MNHEY, CDR2 SMNVEV (reference sequence). V shed 0 bases and J shed 3 bases, with 9 bases lying between them. DNA for the CDR3: TGTGCCAGCAGTTTATCGGTAGGGGGTGGAAACACCATATATTTT. This encodes CASSLSVGGGNTIYF.

The chain links TRBV11-1 to TRBJ2-5; possible D gene TRBD1, 6 bases. Germline CDR1 and CDR2: SGHAT and FQDESV (reference sequence). The CDR3 totals 14 residues. V was clipped by 5 bases and J by 7 bases, with 17 bases between them. CDR3 sequence reads: CASSPLVGRGTQYF. In nucleotides, the CDR3 is TGTGCCAGCAGCCCACTAGTTGGCAGGGGGACCCAGTACTTC.

This clone was seen once. The chain has TRBV4-1 and TRBJ2-1; 7 bases fit TRBD2. CDR1 and CDR2 from the germline V gene are MGHRA and YSYEKL. This CDR3 is 20 amino acids long. J gave up 4 bases and V 0 bases, and 18 bases lay outside the gene matches. The CDR3 DNA follows: TGCGCCAGCAGCCAAGATTCTCTCTCACTTACTAGCGCTGAATACAATGAGCAGTTCTTC. Translated: CASSQDSLSLTSAEYNEQFF.

V and J are TRBV12-3 or TRBV12-4 and TRBJ1-1; no firm D call. V was pared by 3 bases and J by 7 bases, with 9 bases between. This CDR3 has 12 amino acids. Here the CDR3 reads CASSFSYNEAFF. The CDR3 DNA follows: TGTGCCAGCAGTTTTAGTTATAATGAAGCTTTCTTT.

This rearrangement joins TRBV6-1 to TRBJ1-5; D call uncertain. The CDR3 spans 13 residues. From germline, CDR1 is MNHNS and CDR2 SASEGT. Trimming cost V 1 base and J 9 bases, with 10 bases left between them. The chain's CDR3 is CASSEGREGPQHF. CDR3 bases: TGTGCCAGCAGTGAAGGTCGGGAGGGGCCCCAGCATTTT.

V gene TRBV29-1 combines with J gene TRBJ2-7; TRBD1 is a possible D gene (6 bases). The CDR3 runs 13 residues. Germline V gene data show CDR1 as SQVTM and CDR2 as ANQGSEA. The CDR3 reads CTPHRGLHYEQYF. As DNA, the CDR3 is TGCACCCCACATAGGGGGTTACACTACGAGCAGTACTTC.

V and J are TRBV2 and TRBJ1-5; no clear D gene. The V end lost 5 bases, the J end lost 4 bases, and 15 bases lay between the germline ends. The CDR3 is made up of 15 amino acids. Looked up from germline, CDR1 is SNHLY and CDR2 is FYNNEI. The CDR3 DNA reads as TGTGCCAGCAGTCCATCCGGGATCGGGAATCAGCCCCAGCATTTT. Its translation: CASSPSGIGNQPQHF.

V usage is TRBV16 and J usage is TRBJ1-2; 8 positions agree with TRBD1. Trimming took 2 bases from V and 0 from J; bases not matched to a gene: 5. CDR1 is KGHSY, CDR2 FQNENV, per germline. CDR3 length: 16 amino acids. The CDR3 nucleotides are TGTGCCAGCAGCCAAAACAGGGGGACTGCTAACTATGGCTACACCTTC. It translates to CASSQNRGTANYGYTF. Filled out from reference TRBV16 and TRBJ1-2, the complete variable domain reads GEEVAQTPKHLVRGEGQKAKLYCAPIKGHSYVFWYQQVLKNEFKFLISFQNENVFDETGMPKERFSAKCLPNSPCSLEIQATKLEDSAVYFCASSQNRGTANYGYTFGSGTRLTVV.

The chain uses TRBV9 and TRBJ2-7; D ambiguous. CDR3 size: 14 residues. From germline, CDR1 is SGDLS and CDR2 YYNGEE. Deletions cut 3 bases from V and 0 bases from J, with 10 bases between. CDR3 in amino acids: CASSAFPSSYEQYF. The CDR3 DNA reads TGTGCCAGCAGCGCATTTCCGAGCTCCTACGAGCAGTACTTC.

This chain links TRBV6-1 with TRBJ1-2; unclear D gene. Germline values: CDR1 MNHNS, CDR2 SASEGT. The CDR3 has 14 amino acids. The ends were cut back, 0 bases at V and 0 bases at J, with 5 bases in the middle. CDR3 region: CASSEAHANYGYTF. CDR3 sequence (DNA): TGTGCCAGCAGTGAAGCGCATGCTAACTATGGCTACACCTTC.

The V call is TRBV27, the J call TRBJ2-2; D is possibly TRBD1 (6 bases). Germline values: CDR1 MNHEY, CDR2 SMNVEV (reference sequence). Trimming left V 8 bases short and J 4 bases short, with 20 bases between. There are 16 residues in the CDR3. The CDR3 bases are TGTGCCAGCTCCCCCGGGGACACGGCGGGCACCGGGGAGCTGTTTTTT. As protein: CASSPGDTAGTGELFF.

The chain links TRBV11-1 to TRBJ1-1, with D unclear. Trimming removed 2 bases at V and 2 bases at J, with 12 bases between. The germline CDR1 and CDR2 sequences are SGHAT and FQDESV (reference sequence). The CDR3 covers 15 residues. The CDR3 loop is CASSLIGTVNTEAFF. CDR3 sequence (DNA): TGTGCCAGCAGCTTAATCGGTACTGTTAACACTGAAGCTTTCTTT.

The chain employs TRBV28 and TRBJ1-5, with D uncertain. V gave up 3 bases and J gave up 0 bases, with 9 bases separating them. The germline V gene has CDR1 MDHEN and CDR2 SYDVKM. The length of the CDR3 is 15 residues. This CDR3 reads CASSLLGSSNQPQHF. CDR3 in DNA: TGTGCCAGCAGTTTGTTAGGGAGTAGCAATCAGCCCCAGCATTTT.